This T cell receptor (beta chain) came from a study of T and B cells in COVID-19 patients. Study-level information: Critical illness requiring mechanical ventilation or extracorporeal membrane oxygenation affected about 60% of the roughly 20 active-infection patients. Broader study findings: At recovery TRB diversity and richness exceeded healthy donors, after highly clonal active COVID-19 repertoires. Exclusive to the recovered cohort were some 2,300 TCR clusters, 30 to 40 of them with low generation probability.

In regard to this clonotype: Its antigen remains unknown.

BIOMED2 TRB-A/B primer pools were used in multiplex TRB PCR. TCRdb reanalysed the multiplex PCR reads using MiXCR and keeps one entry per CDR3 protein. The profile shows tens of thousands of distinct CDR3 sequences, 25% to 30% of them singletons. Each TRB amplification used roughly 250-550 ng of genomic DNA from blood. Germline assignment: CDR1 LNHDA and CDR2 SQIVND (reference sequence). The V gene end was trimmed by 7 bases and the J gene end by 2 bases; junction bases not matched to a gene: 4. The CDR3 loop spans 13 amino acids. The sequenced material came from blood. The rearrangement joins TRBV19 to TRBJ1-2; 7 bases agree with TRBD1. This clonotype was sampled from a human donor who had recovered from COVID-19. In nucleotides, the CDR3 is TGTGCCAGTACCCCGGGACAGAACTATGGCTACACCTTC. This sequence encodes CASTPGQNYGYTF. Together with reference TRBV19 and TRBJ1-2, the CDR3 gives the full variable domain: DGGITQSPKYLFRKEGQNVTLSCEQNLNHDAMYWYRQDPGQGLRLIYYSQIVNDFQKGDIAEGYSVSREKKESFPLTVTSAQKNPTAFYLCASTPGQNYGYTFGSGTRLTVV.